The clone carrying this T cell receptor beta chain was observed at least ten times. TCRdb reanalysed the RACE reads using MiXCR and keeps one entry per CDR3 protein. The sample holds about 120,000 distinct CDR3 sequences, roughly 14% seen once. This sample is drawn from a study of human T cells and chemical hapten exposure. Time point: pre-sensitization, week 0. The sample's treatment: therapeutic diphenylcyclopropenone sensitization with weekly scalp DPC. The sample here was whole blood, taken in connection with sensitization to the hapten diphenylcyclopropenone (DPC). This clonotype was obtained from a woman aged 18-30 years with alopecia areata. Some clones in this sample may be carry-over from other donors' samples.

The CDR3 nucleotides are TGCAGCGTTGGGGCGCTATCAGGGTGGAACACTGAAGCTTTCTTT. It translates to CSVGALSGWNTEAFF. V is TRBV29-1 and J is TRBJ1-1; weak D call: TRBD1 (5 bases). Per the germline V gene, CDR1 is SQVTM and CDR2 is ANQGSEA. V was pared by 4 bases and J by 1 base, with 16 bases between. The CDR3 extends over 15 amino acids.